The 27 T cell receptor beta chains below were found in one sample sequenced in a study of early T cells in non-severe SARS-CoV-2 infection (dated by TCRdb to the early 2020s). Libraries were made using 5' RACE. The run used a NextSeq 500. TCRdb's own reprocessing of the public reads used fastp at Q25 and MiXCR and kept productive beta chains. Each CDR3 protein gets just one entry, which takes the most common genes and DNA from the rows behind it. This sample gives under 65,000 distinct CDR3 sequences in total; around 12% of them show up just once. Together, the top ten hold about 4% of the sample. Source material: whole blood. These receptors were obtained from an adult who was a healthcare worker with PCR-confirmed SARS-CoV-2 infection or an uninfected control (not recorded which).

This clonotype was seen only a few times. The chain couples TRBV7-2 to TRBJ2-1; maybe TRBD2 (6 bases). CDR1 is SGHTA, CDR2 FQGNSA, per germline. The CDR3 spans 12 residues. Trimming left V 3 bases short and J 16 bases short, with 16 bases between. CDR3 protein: CASSFGGMISFF. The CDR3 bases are TGTGCCAGCAGCTTTGGAGGGATGATCAGTTTCTTC. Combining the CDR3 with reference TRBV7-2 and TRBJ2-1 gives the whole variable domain GAGVSQSPSNKVTEKGKDVELRCDPISGHTALYWYRQSLGQGLEFLIYFQGNSAPDKSGLPSDRFSAERTGGSVSTLTIQRTQQEDSAVYLCASSFGGMISFFGPGTRLTVL.

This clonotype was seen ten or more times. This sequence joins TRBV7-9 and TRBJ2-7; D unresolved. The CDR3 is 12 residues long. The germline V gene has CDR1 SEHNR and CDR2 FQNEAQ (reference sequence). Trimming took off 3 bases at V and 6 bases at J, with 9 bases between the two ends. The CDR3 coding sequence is TGTGCCAGCAGCTTTTCGGACGCCGAGCAGTACTTC. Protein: CASSFSDAEQYF.

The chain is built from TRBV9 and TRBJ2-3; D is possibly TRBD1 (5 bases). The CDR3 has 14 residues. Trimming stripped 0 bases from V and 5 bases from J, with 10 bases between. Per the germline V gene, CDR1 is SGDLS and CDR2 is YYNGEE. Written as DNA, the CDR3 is TGTGCCAGCAGCGTAGCTACAGGAGAAGATACGCAGTATTTT. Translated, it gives CASSVATGEDTQYF.

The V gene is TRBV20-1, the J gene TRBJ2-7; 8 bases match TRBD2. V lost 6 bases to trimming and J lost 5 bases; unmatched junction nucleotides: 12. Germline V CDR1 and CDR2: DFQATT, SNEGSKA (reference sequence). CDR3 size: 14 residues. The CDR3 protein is CSAGGGTGRNEQYF. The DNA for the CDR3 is TGCAGTGCCGGGGGGGGTACGGGTAGGAACGAGCAGTACTTC.

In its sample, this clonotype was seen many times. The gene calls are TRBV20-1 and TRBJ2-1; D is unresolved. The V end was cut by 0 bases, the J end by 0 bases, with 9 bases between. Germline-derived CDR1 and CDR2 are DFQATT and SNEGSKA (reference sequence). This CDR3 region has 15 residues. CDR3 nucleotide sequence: TGCAGTGCTAGAGATGGAACAAACTCCTACAATGAGCAGTTCTTC. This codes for CSARDGTNSYNEQFF.

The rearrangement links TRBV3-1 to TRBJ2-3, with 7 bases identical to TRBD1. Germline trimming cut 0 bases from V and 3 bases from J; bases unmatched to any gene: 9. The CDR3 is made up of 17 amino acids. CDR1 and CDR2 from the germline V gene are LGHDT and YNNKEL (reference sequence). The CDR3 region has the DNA TGTGCCAGCAGCCAAGATCCTCCCGGGACAGCGACAGATACGCAGTATTTT. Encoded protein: CASSQDPPGTATDTQYF.

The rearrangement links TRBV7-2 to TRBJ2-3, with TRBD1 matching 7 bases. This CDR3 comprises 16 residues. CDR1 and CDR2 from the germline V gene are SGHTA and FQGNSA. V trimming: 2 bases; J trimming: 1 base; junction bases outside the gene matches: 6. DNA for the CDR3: TGTGCCAGCAGCTTAAGGCCAGGGGGACGCACAGATACGCAGTATTTT. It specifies CASSLRPGGRTDTQYF.

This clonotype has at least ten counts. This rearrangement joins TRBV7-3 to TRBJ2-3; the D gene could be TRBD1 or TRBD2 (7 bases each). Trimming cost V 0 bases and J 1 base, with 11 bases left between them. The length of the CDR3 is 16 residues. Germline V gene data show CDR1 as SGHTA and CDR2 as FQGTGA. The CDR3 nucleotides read TGTGCCAGCAGCTTAACTCCAGGGGGGGGCACAGATACGCAGTATTTT. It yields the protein CASSLTPGGGTDTQYF.

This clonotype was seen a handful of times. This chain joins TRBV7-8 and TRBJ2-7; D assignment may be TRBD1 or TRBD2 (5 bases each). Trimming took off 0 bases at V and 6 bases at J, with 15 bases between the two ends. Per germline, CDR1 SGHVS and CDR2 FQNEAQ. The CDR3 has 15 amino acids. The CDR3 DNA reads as TGTGCCAGCAGCTTAGCGGACTCCCGAAGGGGCGAGCAGTACTTC. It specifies CASSLADSRRGEQYF.

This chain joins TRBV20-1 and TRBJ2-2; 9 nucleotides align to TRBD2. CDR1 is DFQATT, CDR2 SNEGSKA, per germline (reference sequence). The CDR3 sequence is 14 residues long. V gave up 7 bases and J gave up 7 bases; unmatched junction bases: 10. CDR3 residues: CSVSSGTDSGELFF. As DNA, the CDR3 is TGCAGTGTCTCTAGCGGGACGGACAGCGGGGAGCTGTTTTTT.

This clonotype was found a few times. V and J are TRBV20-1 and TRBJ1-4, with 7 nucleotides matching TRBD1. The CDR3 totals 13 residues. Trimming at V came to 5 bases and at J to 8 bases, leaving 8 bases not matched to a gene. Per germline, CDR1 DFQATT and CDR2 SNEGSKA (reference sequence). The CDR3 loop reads CSASTGSGEKLFF. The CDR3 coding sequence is TGCAGTGCTTCGACAGGGTCGGGCGAAAAACTGTTTTTT.

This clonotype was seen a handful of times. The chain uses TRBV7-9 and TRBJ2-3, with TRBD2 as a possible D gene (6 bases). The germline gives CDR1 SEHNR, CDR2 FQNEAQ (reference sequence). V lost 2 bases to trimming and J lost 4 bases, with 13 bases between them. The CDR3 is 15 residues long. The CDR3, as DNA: TGTGCCAGCAGCTTAAGAACTAGCCTCCCAGATACGCAGTATTTT. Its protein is CASSLRTSLPDTQYF.

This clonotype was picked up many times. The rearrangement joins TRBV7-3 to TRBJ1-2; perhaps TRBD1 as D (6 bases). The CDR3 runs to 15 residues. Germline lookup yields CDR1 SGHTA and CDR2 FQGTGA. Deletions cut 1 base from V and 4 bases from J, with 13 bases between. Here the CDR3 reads CASSLSGGQTYGYTF. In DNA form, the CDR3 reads TGTGCCAGCAGCTTAAGTGGGGGGCAAACCTATGGCTACACCTTC.

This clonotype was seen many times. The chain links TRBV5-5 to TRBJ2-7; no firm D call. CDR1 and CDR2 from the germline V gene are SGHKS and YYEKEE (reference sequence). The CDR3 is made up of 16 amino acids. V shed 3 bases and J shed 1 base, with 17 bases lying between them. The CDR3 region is CASSSPTQAKSYEQYF. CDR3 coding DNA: TGTGCCAGCAGCTCCCCGACGCAGGCAAAATCCTACGAGCAGTACTTC.

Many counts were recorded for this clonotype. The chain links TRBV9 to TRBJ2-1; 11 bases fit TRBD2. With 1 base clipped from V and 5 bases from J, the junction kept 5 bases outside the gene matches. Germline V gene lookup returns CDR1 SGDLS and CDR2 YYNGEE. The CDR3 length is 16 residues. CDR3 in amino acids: CASSVRGTSGDNEQFF. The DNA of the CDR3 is TGTGCCAGCAGCGTAAGGGGGACTAGCGGTGACAATGAGCAGTTCTTC.

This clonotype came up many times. The CDR3 DNA reads as TGCGCCAGCAGCCAAGGTCAGGGGTCGAACTATGGCTACACCTTC. It translates to CASSQGQGSNYGYTF. The rearrangement uses TRBV4-1 and TRBJ1-2, with D maybe TRBD1 (6 bases). V lost 1 base, J lost 2 bases, and 11 bases lay in between. In germline, CDR1 is MGHRA, CDR2 YSYEKL. The CDR3 consists of 15 residues.

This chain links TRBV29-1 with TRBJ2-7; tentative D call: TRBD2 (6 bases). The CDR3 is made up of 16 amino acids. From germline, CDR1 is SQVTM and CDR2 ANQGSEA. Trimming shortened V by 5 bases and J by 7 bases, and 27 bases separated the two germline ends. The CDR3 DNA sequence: TGCAGCGTTAGTGGAGGGTTTACTATGGCCTCCGGAGAGCAGTACTTC. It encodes CSVSGGFTMASGEQYF.

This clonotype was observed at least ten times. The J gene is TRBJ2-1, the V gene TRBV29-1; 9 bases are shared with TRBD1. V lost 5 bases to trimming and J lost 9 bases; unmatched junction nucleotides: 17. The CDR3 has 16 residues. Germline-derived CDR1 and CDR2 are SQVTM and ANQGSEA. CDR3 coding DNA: TGCAGCGTTTTGGGCAACCGGGACAGGGTTGTTGGTGAGCAGTTCTTC. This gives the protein CSVLGNRDRVVGEQFF.

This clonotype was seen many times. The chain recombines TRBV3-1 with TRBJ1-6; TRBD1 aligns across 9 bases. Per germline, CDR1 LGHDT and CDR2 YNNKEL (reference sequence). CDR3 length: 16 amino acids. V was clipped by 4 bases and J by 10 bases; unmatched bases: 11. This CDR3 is CASSPFRGQGQSPLHF. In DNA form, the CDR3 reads TGTGCCAGCAGCCCCTTCCGCGGACAGGGGCAATCACCCCTCCACTTT.

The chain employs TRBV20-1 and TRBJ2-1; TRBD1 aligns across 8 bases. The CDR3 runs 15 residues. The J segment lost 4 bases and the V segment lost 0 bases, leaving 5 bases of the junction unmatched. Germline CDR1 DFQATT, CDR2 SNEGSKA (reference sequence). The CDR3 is CSARDGDRRYNEQFF. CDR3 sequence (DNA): TGCAGTGCTAGAGATGGGGACAGGAGATACAATGAGCAGTTCTTC.

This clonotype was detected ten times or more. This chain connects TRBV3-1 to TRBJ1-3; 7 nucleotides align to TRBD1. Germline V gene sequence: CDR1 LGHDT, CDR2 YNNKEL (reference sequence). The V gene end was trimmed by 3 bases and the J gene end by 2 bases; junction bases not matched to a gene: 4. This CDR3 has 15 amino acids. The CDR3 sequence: CASSQGQLAGNTIYF. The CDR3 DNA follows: TGTGCCAGCAGCCAGGGACAGCTTGCTGGAAACACCATATATTTT. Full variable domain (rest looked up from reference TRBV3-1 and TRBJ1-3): DTAVSQTPKYLVTQMGNDKSIKCEQNLGHDTMYWYKQDSKKFLKIMFSYNNKELIINETVPNRFSPKSPDKAHLNLHINSLELGDSAVYFCASSQGQLAGNTIYFGEGSWLTVV.

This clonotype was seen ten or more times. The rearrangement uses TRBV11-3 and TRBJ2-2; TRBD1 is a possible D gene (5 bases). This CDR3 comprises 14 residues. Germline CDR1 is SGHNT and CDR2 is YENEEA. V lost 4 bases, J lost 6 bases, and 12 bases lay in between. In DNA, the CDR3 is TGTGCCAGCAGCTACGCAGGGAATGCCGGGGAGCTGTTTTTT. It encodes CASSYAGNAGELFF.

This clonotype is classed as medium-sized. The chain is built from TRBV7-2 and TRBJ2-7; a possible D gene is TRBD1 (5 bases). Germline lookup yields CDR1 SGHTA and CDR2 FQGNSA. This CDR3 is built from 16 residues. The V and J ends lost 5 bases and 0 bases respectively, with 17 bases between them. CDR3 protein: CASSPEKGQYSYEQYF. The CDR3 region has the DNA TGTGCCAGCAGCCCCGAGAAGGGGCAATACTCCTACGAGCAGTACTTC.

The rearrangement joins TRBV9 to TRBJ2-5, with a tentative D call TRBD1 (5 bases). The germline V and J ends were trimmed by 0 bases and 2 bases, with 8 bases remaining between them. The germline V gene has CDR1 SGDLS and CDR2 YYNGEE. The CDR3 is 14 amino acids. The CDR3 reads CASSVGAGQETQYF. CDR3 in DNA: TGTGCCAGCAGCGTAGGCGCAGGGCAAGAGACCCAGTACTTC.

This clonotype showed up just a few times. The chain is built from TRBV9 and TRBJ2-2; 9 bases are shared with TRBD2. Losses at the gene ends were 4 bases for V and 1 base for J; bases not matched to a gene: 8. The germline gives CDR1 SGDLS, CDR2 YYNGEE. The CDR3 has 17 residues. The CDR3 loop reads CASSNPTSGLNTGELFF. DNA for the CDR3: TGTGCCAGCAGCAACCCGACTAGCGGACTGAACACCGGGGAGCTGTTTTTT.

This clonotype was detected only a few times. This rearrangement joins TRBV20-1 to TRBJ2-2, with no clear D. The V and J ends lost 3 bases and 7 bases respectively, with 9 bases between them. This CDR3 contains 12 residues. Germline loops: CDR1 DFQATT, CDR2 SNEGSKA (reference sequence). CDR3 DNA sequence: TGCAGTGCTAGTAAGGGTGTCGGGGAGCTGTTTTTT. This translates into CSASKGVGELFF.

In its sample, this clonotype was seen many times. CDR3 in amino acids: CATSVRDHVYEQFF. The CDR3 DNA follows: TGTGCCACCAGTGTCAGGGACCATGTCTATGAGCAGTTCTTC. The chain has TRBV24-1 and TRBJ2-1, with D possibly called TRBD1 or TRBD2 (5 bases each). This CDR3 region has 14 residues. Trimming removed 5 bases at V and 8 bases at J, with 15 bases between. The germline CDR1 and CDR2 sequences are KGHDR and SFDVKD.